The 6 T cell receptor beta chains below were found in one sample sequenced in a study of PD-L1 blockade in urothelial cancer. The time point: pretreatment peripheral blood. Clones were sequenced by immunoSEQ multiplex PCR, and TCRdb holds only the in-frame ones, with some missing. The sample consists of tens of thousands of clones, roughly 89% of them appearing once. The input for sequencing was PBMCs, taken around atezolizumab (anti-PD-L1) treatment. All receptors derive from a man aged 60 to 69 with urothelial cancer.

V gene TRBV15 combines with J gene TRBJ2-3; TRBD2 agrees at 7 bases. CDR1 and CDR2 (germline): LNHNV, YYDKDF (reference sequence). V shed 0 bases and J 2 bases; nucleotides not matched to a gene: 14. CDR3 length: 19 residues. The CDR3 sequence is CATSRDVGEGPGNTDTQYF. The CDR3 region has the DNA TGTGCCACCAGCAGAGATGTGGGGGAGGGCCCGGGAAACACAGATACGCAGTATTTT.

V is TRBV23-1 and J is TRBJ1-1; weak D call: TRBD1 (5 bases). TRBV23-1 is known as an ORF, though its function is uncertain. This CDR3 is built from 15 residues. Trimming shortened V by 11 bases and J by 5 bases, and 24 bases separated the two germline ends. The CDR3 protein is CAVHWRGVRRTEAFF. CDR3 DNA sequence: TGCGCCGTCCATTGGAGGGGCGTTCGACGAACTGAAGCTTTCTTT.

The rearrangement links TRBV5-6 to TRBJ1-5; D unclear. The ends were cut back, 3 bases at V and 11 bases at J, with 12 bases in the middle. CDR3 length equals 12 residues. CDR1 is SGHDT and CDR2 is YYEEEE in the germline V gene. CDR3 region: CASSYGKDSQHF. CDR3 bases: TGTGCCAGCAGCTACGGAAAAGACTCCCAGCATTTT.

The rearrangement joins TRBV6-1 to TRBJ2-7, with a possible D match to TRBD1 (6 bases). Deletions cut 4 bases from V and 2 bases from J, with 12 bases between. This CDR3 has 14 residues. Germline values: CDR1 MNHNS, CDR2 SASEGT. CDR3 nucleotides: TGTGCCAGCAGTGTGACAGGAACCACCTACGAGCAGTACTTC. Translating it yields CASSVTGTTYEQYF.

CDR3 in DNA: TGTGCCAGCAGCTTAGACGGCGGATACCATGGCTACACCTTC. Its translation: CASSLDGGYHGYTF. The chain uses TRBV7-2 and TRBJ1-2; D uncertain. In germline, CDR1 is SGHTA, CDR2 FQGNSA. The V end was cut by 1 base, the J end by 6 bases, with 12 bases between. The CDR3 sequence is 14 residues long.

The rearrangement joins TRBV5-8 to TRBJ1-4; 9 positions match TRBD1. The germline CDR1 and CDR2 sequences are SGHTS and YDEGEE. Trimming took 7 bases from V and 0 from J; bases not matched to a gene: 7. The CDR3 is 16 residues long. The CDR3 DNA sequence: TGTGCCAGCCCTTGGACAGGGGTTGCAACTAATGAAAAACTGTTTTTT. Amino acids: CASPWTGVATNEKLFF.